This TCR beta chain stems from a study of shared clonotypes between healthy human individuals. V gave up 4 bases and J gave up 6 bases; unmatched junction bases: 9. The CDR3 is 15 residues long. Per the germline V gene, CDR1 is SGHNT and CDR2 is YYREEE (reference sequence). This clone was observed at least ten times. Produced via immunoSEQ multiplex PCR; TCRdb's table is partial and in-frame only. Of about 490,000 clones listed, around 80% were seen once; the top ten hold 9.5% to 15%. Within Nashville, Tennessee resided all donors, each a Caucasian adult. When samples were unsorted, some 90 million PBMCs were used for genomic DNA.

This receptor was obtained from a middle-aged woman in good health. Some clones in this sample may be carry-over from other donors' samples. The chain carries TRBV5-4 and TRBJ2-3; 9 nucleotides line up with TRBD1. Sequences were obtained from PBMCs. The CDR3 sequence is CASSKTGGGIDTQYF. CDR3 sequence (DNA): TGTGCCAGCAGCAAAACAGGGGGCGGTATCGATACGCAGTATTTT.